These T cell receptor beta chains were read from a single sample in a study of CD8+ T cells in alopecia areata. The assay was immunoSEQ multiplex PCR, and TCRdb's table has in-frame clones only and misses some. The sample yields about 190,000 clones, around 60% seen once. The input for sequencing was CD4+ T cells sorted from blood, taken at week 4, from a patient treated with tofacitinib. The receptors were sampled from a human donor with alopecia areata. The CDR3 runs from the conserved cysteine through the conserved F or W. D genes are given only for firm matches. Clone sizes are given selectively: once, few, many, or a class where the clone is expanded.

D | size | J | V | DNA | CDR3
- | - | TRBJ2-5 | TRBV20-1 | TGCAGTGCTAGTACTCAAGAGACCCAGTACTTC | CSASTQETQYF
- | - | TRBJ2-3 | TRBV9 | TGTGCCAGCAGCGTAGTGGGAGATACGCAGTATTTT | CASSVVGDTQYF
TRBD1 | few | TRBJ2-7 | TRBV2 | TGTGCCAGCAGCGGACAGGGCGGCAGCTACGAGCAGTACTTC | CASSGQGGSYEQYF
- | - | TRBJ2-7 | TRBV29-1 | TGCAGCGTTGGTTCTAGCATCGAGCAGTACTTC | CSVGSSIEQYF
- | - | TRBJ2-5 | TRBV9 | TGTGCCAGCAGCGTAGGGGGGCGGGAGACCCAGTACTTC | CASSVGGRETQYF
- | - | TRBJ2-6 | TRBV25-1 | TGTGCCAGCAGGAGGGGAGACTCTGGGGCCAACGTCCTGACTTTC | CASRRGDSGANVLTF
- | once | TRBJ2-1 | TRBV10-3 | TGTGCCATCAGTCTCCAGGGTTACAATGAGCAGTTCTTC | CAISLQGYNEQFF
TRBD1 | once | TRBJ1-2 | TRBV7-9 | TGTGCCAGCAGCTTAGCGGGGACAGGAGTCTATGGCTACACCTTC | CASSLAGTGVYGYTF
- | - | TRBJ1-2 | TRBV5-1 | TGCGCCAGCAGCTTGGCTGGGTTGAGTAACTATGGCTACACCTTC | CASSLAGLSNYGYTF
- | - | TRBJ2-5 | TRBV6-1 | TGTGCCAGCAGTGAGCTAAAGACCTTTCAAAGAAGGACCCAGTACTTC | CASSELKTFQRRTQYF
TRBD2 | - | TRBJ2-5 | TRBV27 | TGTGCCAGCCAACCCCGCCGAGGACTAGCGGGAGCTGAGACCCAGTACTTC | CASQPRRGLAGAETQYF
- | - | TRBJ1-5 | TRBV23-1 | TGCGCCACCCACTTCTGGGGCGAGCAGCCCCAGCATTTT | CATHFWGEQPQHF
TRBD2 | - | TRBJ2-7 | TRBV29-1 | TGCAGCGTTGCCACGGCGGGAGGGAACGAGCAGTACTTC | CSVATAGGNEQYF
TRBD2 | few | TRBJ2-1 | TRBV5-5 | TGTGCCAGCAGCTACAAAATTGGACTAGGTAACAATGAGCAGTTCTTC | CASSYKIGLGNNEQFF
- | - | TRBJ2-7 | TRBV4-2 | TGTGCCAGCAGCCAATCCTATGGGAGGGGGGACTACGAGCAGTACTTC | CASSQSYGRGDYEQYF
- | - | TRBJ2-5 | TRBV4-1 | TGCGCCAGCAGCCAAGGGGGTCTTGAAGAGACCCAGTACTTC | CASSQGGLEETQYF
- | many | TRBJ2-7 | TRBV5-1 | TGCGCCAGCAGTTTAAGTAGCGCTCTGTACTTC | CASSLSSALYF
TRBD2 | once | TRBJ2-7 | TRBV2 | TGTGCCAGCAGACAGCGGACTAGCGGGCGCTACGAGCAGTACTTC | CASRQRTSGRYEQYF
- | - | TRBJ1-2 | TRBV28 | TGTGCCAGCAGTTCGGATCCGGCCCTGCGCGATGGCTACACCTTC | CASSSDPALRDGYTF
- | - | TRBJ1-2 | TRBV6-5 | TGTGCCAGCAGTTACGGGGGGGGTACTAACTATGGCTACACCTTC | CASSYGGGTNYGYTF
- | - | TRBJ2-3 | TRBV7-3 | TGTGCCAGCAGCCTAGAGGGTTGGGGCACAGATACGCAGTATTTT | CASSLEGWGTDTQYF
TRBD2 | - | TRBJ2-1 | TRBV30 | TGTGCCTGGTCGGGTAGACTAGCGGGAATTACTGAGCAGTTCTTC | CAWSGRLAGITEQFF
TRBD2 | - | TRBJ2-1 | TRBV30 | TGTGCCTGGTCATTTCATTGGCTAGCGGGAGACAATGAGCAGTTCTTC | CAWSFHWLAGDNEQFF
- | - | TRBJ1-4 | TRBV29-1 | TGCAGCGTTCCGCGACAGTCAACTAATGAAAAACTGTTTTTT | CSVPRQSTNEKLFF
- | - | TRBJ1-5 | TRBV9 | TGTGCCAGCAGCGTAGAAGGCCTACCTAATCAGCCCCAGCATTTT | CASSVEGLPNQPQHF
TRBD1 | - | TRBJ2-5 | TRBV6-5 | TGTGCCAGCAGTTACGGCGTGGACAGGGGAGAGACCCAGTACTTC | CASSYGVDRGETQYF
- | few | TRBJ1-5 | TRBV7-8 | TGTGCCAGCAGCTTGAGTAGCAATCAGCCCCAGCATTTT | CASSLSSNQPQHF
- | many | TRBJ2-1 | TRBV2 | TGTGCCAGCATTTGGTTCGGCAATGAGCAGTTCTTC | CASIWFGNEQFF
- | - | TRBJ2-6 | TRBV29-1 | TGCAGCGTCCCCGGACAAAACTCTGGGGCCAACGTCCTGACTTTC | CSVPGQNSGANVLTF